This T cell receptor (beta chain) was profiled in a study of CD8 T cells in ankylosing spondylitis (dated by TCRdb to 2016 to 2017). Background for the entire study: The study profiled T cell receptor beta repertoires in healthy donors and ankylosing spondylitis patients to find disease-linked TCR variants. The full study cohort comprised about 23 ankylosing spondylitis patients and roughly 110 healthy donors. Peripheral blood was sampled, and synovial fluid was also collected from ankylosing spondylitis patients. The study at large found these results: The disease-linked clones showed a CD8+ phenotype and occurred at relatively low frequencies in peripheral blood. The disease-linked clones were reported to be significantly enriched in matched synovial fluid samples from ankylosing spondylitis patients. Some TCR beta motif variants had previously been reported in synovial fluid and blood of reactive arthritis patients, which suggested common disease-initiation mechanisms. A TCR beta motif of about eight highly homologous amino acid variants appeared characteristic of blood from ankylosing spondylitis patients.

CDR1 MGHRA and CDR2 YSYEKL are derived from the germline V gene. Taken from cysteine to phenylalanine, the CDR3 has 15 residues. The DNA shown is the 45-base CDR3, in frame from base 1. V was cut back by 4 bases and J by 4 bases, leaving a gap of 14 bases between them. This clonotype was counted a few times. What antigen it recognizes has not been identified. No qualities accompany the bases; no much larger clone lies one base away. Sequencing was performed on an Illumina HiSeq 2500. Quantitative 5'-RACE with molecular barcodes was used to prepare TCR beta libraries. Turning to the authors' computational methods: Disease-linked TCR variants were identified with a new computational method built on a probabilistic model of VDJ rearrangement. TCRdb took the public reads, trimmed them with fastp at Q25, ran MiXCR for clone calling and kept in-frame beta chains. Every entry covers one CDR3 protein and lists the most common genes and DNA from its rows. These V and J calls originate from TCRdb's pipeline instead of the authors' own analysis. This sample lists approximately 300,000 distinct CDR3 sequences; 8% were detected once. The ten top clones hold more than 14% of the sample.

The sequence was collected from a male donor with ankylosing spondylitis. The chain is assembled from TRBV4-1 and TRBJ2-1; no confident D gene assignment can be made. Sequencing input: blood, either unsorted or a sorted T cell fraction (not recorded which). The bases read TGCGCCAGCAGCCTGACCACCCCCTCTTACAATGAGCAGTTCTTC. It encodes CASSLTTPSYNEQFF.